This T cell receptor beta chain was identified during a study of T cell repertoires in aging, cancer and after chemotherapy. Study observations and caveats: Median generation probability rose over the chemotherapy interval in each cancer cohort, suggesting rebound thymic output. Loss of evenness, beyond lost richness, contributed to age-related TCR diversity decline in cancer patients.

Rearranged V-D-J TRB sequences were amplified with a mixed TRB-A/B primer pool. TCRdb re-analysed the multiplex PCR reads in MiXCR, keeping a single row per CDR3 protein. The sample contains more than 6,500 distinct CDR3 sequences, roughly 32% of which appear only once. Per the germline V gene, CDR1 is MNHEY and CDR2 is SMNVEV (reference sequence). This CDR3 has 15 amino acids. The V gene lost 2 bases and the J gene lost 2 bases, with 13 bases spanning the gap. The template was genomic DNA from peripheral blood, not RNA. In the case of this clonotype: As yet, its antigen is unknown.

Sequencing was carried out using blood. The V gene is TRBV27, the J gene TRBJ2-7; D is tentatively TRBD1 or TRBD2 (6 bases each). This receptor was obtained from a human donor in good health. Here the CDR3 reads CASSLVGGLPYEQYF. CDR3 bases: TGTGCCAGCAGTTTAGTTGGGGGGCTCCCCTACGAGCAGTACTTC.